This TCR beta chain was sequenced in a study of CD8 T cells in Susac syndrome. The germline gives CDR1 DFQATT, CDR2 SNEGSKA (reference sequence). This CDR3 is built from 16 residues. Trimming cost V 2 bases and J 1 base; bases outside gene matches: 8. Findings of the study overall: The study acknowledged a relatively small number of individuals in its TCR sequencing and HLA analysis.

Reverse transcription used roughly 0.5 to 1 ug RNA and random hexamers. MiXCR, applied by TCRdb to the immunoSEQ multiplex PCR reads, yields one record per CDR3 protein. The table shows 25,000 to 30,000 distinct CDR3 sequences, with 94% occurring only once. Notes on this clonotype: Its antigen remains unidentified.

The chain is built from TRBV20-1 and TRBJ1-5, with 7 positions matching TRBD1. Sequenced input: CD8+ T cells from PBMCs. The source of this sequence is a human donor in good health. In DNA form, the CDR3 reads TGCAGTGCTAGACTTCAGGGGGAGGCGAGCAATCAGCCCCAGCATTTT. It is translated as CSARLQGEASNQPQHF.